Included here is one T cell receptor (beta chain) sequence, with context. The antigen is undetermined. The sample is drawn from a study of T cell repertoires in cytomegalovirus infection. The J segment lost 1 base and the V segment lost 2 bases, leaving 5 bases of the junction unmatched. The CDR3 length is 15 residues. Germline values: CDR1 SGHRS, CDR2 YFSETQ. TCRdb ran MiXCR on the reads and lists one entry per CDR3 protein. The table records 800,000 to 950,000 distinct CDR3 sequences, 30% to 35% of them present only once. This TCR came from a human donor in good health (CMV status not recorded). Some clones in this sample may be carry-over from other donors' samples. This chain links TRBV5-1 with TRBJ2-5; 7 bases match TRBD2. The sequencing here drew on cultured CD8+ T cells from PBMCs, taken from culture after CMV antigen stimulation. The CDR3 sequence is CASSFRDYLQETQYF. The CDR3 DNA is TGCGCCAGCAGCTTCCGGGACTACCTCCAAGAGACCCAGTACTTC.